Below, one TCR beta chain is given with its context. Its antigen is still unknown. The CDR3 length is 11 residues. Germline-derived CDR1 and CDR2 are MNHNS and SASEGT. With a J-beta primer mix and a sample-barcoded 5' primer, a second PCR ran about 7 to 11 cycles. TCRdb re-called the 5' RACE reads with MiXCR, one entry per CDR3 protein. The sample contains around 800,000 distinct CDR3 sequences, about 62% of which appear only once. This sample is part of a study of blood T cells in healthy people across ages. Each donor supplied approximately 10 milliliters of peripheral blood. General observations from the study: Unsorted PBMC input precluded a conclusive naive versus antigen-experienced comparison. It was not known whether donors were CMV positive (a possible confounder of expanded clonotype changes).

V is TRBV6-1 and J is TRBJ2-5; D is unclear. The better agreement between TRBJ2-7 and the DNA end casts doubt on the J call. The specimen was blood. The sequence came from a man aged 25 to 40 in good health. The CDR3 region has the DNA TGTGCCAGCAGAGAGGATAACGAGCAGTACTTC. It translates to CASREDNEQYF.